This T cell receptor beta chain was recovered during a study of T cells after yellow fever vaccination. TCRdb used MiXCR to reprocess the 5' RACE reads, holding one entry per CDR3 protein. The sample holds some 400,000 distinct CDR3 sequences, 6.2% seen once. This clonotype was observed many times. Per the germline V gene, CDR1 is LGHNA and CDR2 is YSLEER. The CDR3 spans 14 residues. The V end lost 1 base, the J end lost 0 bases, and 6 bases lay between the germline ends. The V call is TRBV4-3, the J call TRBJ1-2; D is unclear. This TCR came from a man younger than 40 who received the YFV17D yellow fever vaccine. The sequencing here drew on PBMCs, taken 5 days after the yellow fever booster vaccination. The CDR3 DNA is TGCGCCAGCAGCCAAGTTCGTACTAACTATGGCTACACCTTC. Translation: CASSQVRTNYGYTF.